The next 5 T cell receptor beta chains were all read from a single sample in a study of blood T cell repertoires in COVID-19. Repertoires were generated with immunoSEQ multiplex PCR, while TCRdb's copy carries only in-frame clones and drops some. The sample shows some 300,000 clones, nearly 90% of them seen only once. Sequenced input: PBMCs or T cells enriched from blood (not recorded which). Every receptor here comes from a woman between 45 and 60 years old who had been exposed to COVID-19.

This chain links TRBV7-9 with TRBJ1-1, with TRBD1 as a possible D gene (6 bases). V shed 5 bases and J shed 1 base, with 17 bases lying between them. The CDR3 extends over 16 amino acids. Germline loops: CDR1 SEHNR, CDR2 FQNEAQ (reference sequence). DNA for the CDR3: TGTGCCAGCAGCCCATCCTCTCAGGGGACGAACACTGAAGCTTTCTTT. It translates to CASSPSSQGTNTEAFF.

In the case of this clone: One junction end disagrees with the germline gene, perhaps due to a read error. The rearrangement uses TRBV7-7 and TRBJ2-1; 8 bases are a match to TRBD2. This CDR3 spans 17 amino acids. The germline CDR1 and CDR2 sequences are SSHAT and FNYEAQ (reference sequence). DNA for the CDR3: TGTGCTAGCAGCTCGTCTGTTAGCGGGACTCCCTACAATGAGCAGTTCTTC. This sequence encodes CASSSSVSGTPYNEQFF.

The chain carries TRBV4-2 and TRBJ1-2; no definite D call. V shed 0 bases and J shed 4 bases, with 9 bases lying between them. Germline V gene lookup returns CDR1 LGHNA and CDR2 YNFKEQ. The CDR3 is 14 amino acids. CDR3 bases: TGTGCCAGCAGCCAAGATTATCAGGTCTATGGCTACACCTTC. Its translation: CASSQDYQVYGYTF.

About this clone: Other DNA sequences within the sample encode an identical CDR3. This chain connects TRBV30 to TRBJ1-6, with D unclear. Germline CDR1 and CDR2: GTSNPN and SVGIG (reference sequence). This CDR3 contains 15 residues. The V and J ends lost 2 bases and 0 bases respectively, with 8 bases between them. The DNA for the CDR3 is TGTGCCTGGAGTACGGGGAGCTCCTATAATTCACCCCTCCACTTT. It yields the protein CAWSTGSSYNSPLHF.

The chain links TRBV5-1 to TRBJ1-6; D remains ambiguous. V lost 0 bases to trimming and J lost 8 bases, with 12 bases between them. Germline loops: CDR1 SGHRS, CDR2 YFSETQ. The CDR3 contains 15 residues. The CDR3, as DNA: TGCGCCAGCAGCTTGGTTCCAGGCATGGATTCACCCCTCCACTTT. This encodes CASSLVPGMDSPLHF.